Below, 8 T cell receptor beta chains from the same sample are listed, as sequenced in a study of shared clonotypes between healthy human individuals. Produced via immunoSEQ multiplex PCR; TCRdb's table is partial and in-frame only. The sample yields some 530,000 clones, more than 65% seen once. Sequencing input: PBMCs. Receptor source: a woman aged 40 to 50 in good health. Some clones in this sample may be carry-over from other donors' samples.

Regarding this clone: A far larger clone is a single base away, which makes a read error likely. The rearrangement uses TRBV18 and TRBJ1-3; D not certain. There are 15 residues in the CDR3. V lost 3 bases, J lost 6 bases, and 15 bases lay in between. Per germline, CDR1 KGHSH and CDR2 LQKENI. The CDR3: CASSPPRHGENTIYF. Written as DNA, the CDR3 is TGTGCCAGCTCACCTCCCCGACATGGGGAAAACACCATATATTTT.

To note about this clone: A read error is likely here: a far larger clone is one base away. This specimen includes other DNA sequences encoding the same CDR3. The V gene is TRBV2, the J gene TRBJ1-1; 8 nucleotides match TRBD1. Germline V gives CDR1 SNHLY, CDR2 FYNNEI. The CDR3 contains 13 residues. The J segment lost 6 bases and the V segment lost 6 bases, leaving 6 bases of the junction unmatched. CDR3 in amino acids: CASRADRGSEAFF. The CDR3 DNA sequence: TGTGCCAGCAGGGCTGACAGGGGCTCTGAAGCTTTCTTT.

The chain joins TRBV7-2 to TRBJ2-3, with 12 nucleotides matching TRBD2. Germline CDR1 SGHTA, CDR2 FQGNSA. Trimming at V came to 2 bases and at J to 5 bases, leaving 2 bases not matched to a gene. This CDR3 spans 15 amino acids. The CDR3, as DNA: TGTGCCAGCAGCTTACTAGCGGGAGGGGGAGATACGCAGTATTTT. This codes for CASSLLAGGGDTQYF.

The chain couples TRBV10-3 to TRBJ2-1, with D perhaps TRBD1 (6 bases). Germline V CDR1 and CDR2: ENHRY, SYGVKD. This CDR3 has 14 amino acids. Trimming pared 10 bases from V and 9 bases from J, leaving 22 bases between. The CDR3, as DNA: TGTGCCAGCAACGGACCAGGGGCTACGGGTGAGCAGTTCTTC. Translated: CASNGPGATGEQFF.

Notes on this clone: A far larger clone lies a single base away; this is likely a read error. Different DNA sequences within this sample yield the same CDR3. This rearrangement joins TRBV28 to TRBJ1-2; D unclear. V lost 5 bases, J lost 8 bases, and 9 bases lay in between. Germline V gene lookup returns CDR1 MDHEN and CDR2 SYDVKM. The CDR3 is made up of 11 amino acids. DNA for the CDR3: TGTGCCAGCAGTACGAGTTACGGCTACACCTTC. Translation gives CASSTSYGYTF.

About this clone itself: This sequence is one base from a far larger clone and is likely a read error. CDR3: CACSTATDTQYF. The DNA for the CDR3 is TGTGCCTGTAGTACGGCCACAGATACGCAGTATTTT. The chain couples TRBV30 to TRBJ2-3; D uncertain. The CDR3 loop spans 12 amino acids. Germline V lookup: CDR1 GTSNPN, CDR2 SVGIG (reference sequence). The ends were cut back, 6 bases at V and 2 bases at J, with 9 bases in the middle.

This rearrangement joins TRBV28 to TRBJ2-7, with TRBD2 matching over 9 bases. The CDR3 consists of 15 residues. J was trimmed by 4 bases and V by 0 bases; bases with no gene match: 4. Per the germline V gene, CDR1 is MDHEN and CDR2 is SYDVKM. CDR3 protein: CASSLWAGGVYEQYF. The CDR3 DNA reads as TGTGCCAGCAGTTTATGGGCGGGAGGGGTTTACGAGCAGTACTTC. The variable domain in full, completed from reference TRBV28 and TRBJ2-7, reads DVKVTQSSRYLVKRTGEKVFLECVQDMDHENMFWYRQDPGLGLRLIYFSYDVKMKEKGDIPEGYSVSREKKERFSLILESASTNQTSMYLCASSLWAGGVYEQYFGPGTRLTVT.

This clone came up a few times. This may arise from a read error, as a much more abundant clone is one base away. The sample contains more than one DNA sequence encoding this CDR3. V usage is TRBV4-3 and J usage is TRBJ2-3, with 13 positions matching TRBD2. There are 16 residues in the CDR3. The germline V gene has CDR1 LGHNA and CDR2 YSLEER. CDR3 coding DNA: TGCGCCAGCAGCCAGCGACTAGCGGGGGGACGGGTTACGCAGTACTTT. It translates to CASSQRLAGGRVTQYF.